The clone carrying this T cell receptor (beta chain) occurred many times. Its antigen is undetermined. Hyperthyroidism patients, aged 18 to 65, were newly diagnosed, under 2 months' duration. The CDR3 is made up of 15 amino acids. The germline CDR1 and CDR2 sequences are KGHDR and SFDVKD. Trimming pared 6 bases from V and 1 base from J, leaving 14 bases between. This entry comes from a study of Graves' ophthalmopathy and Graves' hyperthyroidism. Regarding the study as a whole: Thyroid clonotypes that were expanded above 0.001 frequency mostly also appeared in blood. The model flagged ophthalmopathy progression at about 68% sensitivity and 72.22% specificity. A 13-signature model separated ophthalmopathy from stable hyperthyroidism, 85% to 90% sensitivity, 65% to 82% specificity.

The study amplified TCR beta CDR3 regions using RNA transcripts. HTBI primers were used in a first-round RT-PCR, which preceded a second-round multiplex PCR. TCRdb redid the calling of the multiplex PCR reads with MiXCR, one entry per CDR3 protein. The sample records a few hundred thousand distinct CDR3 sequences, less than 40% being singletons. This clonotype originated in an adult man with Graves' hyperthyroidism. V is TRBV24-1 and J is TRBJ2-5, with a tentative D call TRBD2 (5 bases). The material sequenced was peripheral blood or thyroid tissue (not recorded which). The chain's CDR3 is CATSKTILFQETQYF. CDR3 in DNA: TGTGCCACCAGTAAGACTATCCTTTTCCAAGAGACCCAGTACTTC.